These 15 T cell receptor beta chains were all obtained from the same sample, sequenced in a study of early T cells in non-severe SARS-CoV-2 infection. TCRdb redid the calling of the 5' RACE reads with MiXCR, one entry per CDR3 protein. The profile shows 75,000 to 90,000 distinct CDR3 sequences, roughly 13% of them singletons. The sequenced sample consisted of whole blood. The receptors were gathered from an adult who was a healthcare worker with PCR-confirmed SARS-CoV-2 infection or an uninfected control (not recorded which).

This sequence joins TRBV12-3 or TRBV12-4 and TRBJ1-4; D may be TRBD1 (5 bases). V dropped 7 bases and J dropped 8 bases, with 23 bases sitting between them. The CDR3 is 16 residues long. The CDR3 nucleotides are TGTGCCAGCACCATGGGGGGTGAGGCTGGAGAAGAAAAACTGTTTTTT. Translation: CASTMGGEAGEEKLFF.

The genes are TRBV28 and TRBJ2-1; TRBD2 matches 14 bases. The CDR3 contains 15 residues. Trimming cost V 4 bases and J 10 bases; bases outside gene matches: 6. The V gene's germline CDR1 is MDHEN and CDR2 SYDVKM. CDR3 amino acids: CASSSTGTSGSEQFF. The CDR3, as DNA: TGTGCCAGCAGTTCAACCGGGACTAGCGGGAGCGAGCAGTTCTTC.

This clonotype was observed a handful of times. The chain carries TRBV29-1 and TRBJ2-3, with D possibly TRBD1 on 5 matching bases. Germline CDR1 and CDR2: SQVTM and ANQGSEA. V was pared by 8 bases and J by 2 bases, with 11 bases between. CDR3 length: 12 amino acids. The CDR3 nucleotides read TGCAGCCCCAAGACAGACACAGATACGCAGTATTTT. This codes for CSPKTDTDTQYF.

This chain uses TRBV5-1 with TRBJ1-1; D not certain. CDR1 is SGHRS and CDR2 is YFSETQ in the germline V gene. V was cut by 1 base and J by 2 bases, with 12 bases left in between. The CDR3 has 15 amino acids. The CDR3 reads CASSLRELGNTEAFF. The CDR3 DNA is TGCGCCAGCAGCTTGCGGGAACTGGGAAACACTGAAGCTTTCTTT. Full variable domain (remainder filled in from reference TRBV5-1 and TRBJ1-1): KAGVTQTPRYLIKTRGQQVTLSCSPISGHRSVSWYQQTPGQGLQFLFEYFSETQRNKGNFPGRFSGRQFSNSRSEMNVSTLELGDSALYLCASSLRELGNTEAFFGQGTRLTVV.

This chain uses TRBV12-3 or TRBV12-4 with TRBJ1-2; 8 nucleotides align to TRBD1. This CDR3 region has 14 residues. V lost 5 bases to trimming and J lost 2 bases; unmatched junction nucleotides: 4. The CDR3 spells CASSDRGRNYGYTF. CDR3 bases: TGTGCCAGCAGTGACAGGGGAAGGAACTATGGCTACACCTTC.

The V and J genes are TRBV27 and TRBJ1-2; D not resolved. The V end lost 5 bases, the J end lost 8 bases, and 15 bases lay between the germline ends. The germline CDR1 and CDR2 sequences are MNHEY and SMNVEV (reference sequence). The CDR3 is 13 amino acids. This CDR3 reads CASSPHLQGGYTF. In DNA form, the CDR3 reads TGTGCCAGCAGTCCCCATCTGCAAGGAGGCTACACCTTC.

This clonotype was observed at least ten times. V and J are TRBV5-4 and TRBJ2-7; TRBD1 might be the D (6 bases). CDR3 size: 15 residues. The V gene's germline CDR1 is SGHNT and CDR2 YYREEE (reference sequence). V gave up 3 bases and J gave up 2 bases, with 15 bases separating them. The CDR3: CASSWGPRGTYEQYF. The CDR3 DNA sequence: TGTGCCAGCAGCTGGGGGCCTAGGGGTACCTACGAGCAGTACTTC.

The chain uses TRBV28 and TRBJ2-6; possibly TRBD1 for D (6 bases). The V end was cut by 2 bases, the J end by 1 base, with 12 bases between. Germline values: CDR1 MDHEN, CDR2 SYDVKM. The CDR3 loop spans 17 amino acids. The CDR3 protein is CASSLLGQLSGANVLTF. The CDR3 DNA reads TGTGCCAGCAGTTTACTAGGACAGCTGTCTGGGGCCAACGTCCTGACTTTC.

Many counts were recorded for this clonotype. The chain recombines TRBV6-5 with TRBJ2-7, with D unclear. The V end was cut by 6 bases, the J end by 7 bases, with 13 bases between. This CDR3 has 12 residues. CDR1 MNHEY and CDR2 SVGAGI come from the germline V gene. The CDR3 DNA sequence: TGTGCCAGCAGCGCGCCCTATGATGAGCAGTACTTC. Protein sequence: CASSAPYDEQYF.

This clonotype showed up just a few times. The chain uses TRBV20-1 and TRBJ2-5, with D hard to call. V shed 0 bases and J shed 7 bases, with 18 bases lying between them. CDR1 DFQATT and CDR2 SNEGSKA come from the germline V gene (reference sequence). The CDR3 is 15 residues long. The CDR3 region is CSARDQLGPWGTQYF. The CDR3 DNA reads TGCAGTGCTAGAGATCAATTAGGGCCATGGGGGACCCAGTACTTC.

The sample holds many counts of this clonotype. The rearrangement uses TRBV29-1 and TRBJ1-1; maybe TRBD1 (6 bases). The germline CDR1 and CDR2 sequences are SQVTM and ANQGSEA. The germline V and J ends were trimmed by 5 bases and 10 bases, with 20 bases remaining between them. The CDR3 is 13 residues long. The CDR3 DNA follows: TGCAGCGTTCAGCCACAGGGTTATTCATCAGCTTTCTTT. Translated, it gives CSVQPQGYSSAFF.

This clonotype has at least ten counts. The V gene is TRBV20-1, the J gene TRBJ1-5; the D gene is possibly TRBD1 (6 bases). V was clipped by 3 bases and J by 4 bases, with 16 bases between them. The germline CDR1 and CDR2 sequences are DFQATT and SNEGSKA (reference sequence). The CDR3 contains 15 residues. The CDR3 spells CSASRLGGANQPQHF. The CDR3 coding sequence is TGCAGTGCTAGCCGTTTAGGGGGTGCGAATCAGCCCCAGCATTTT.

This clonotype was counted only a few times. At one boundary the junction diverges from the germline segment, which might be a read error. The chain combines TRBV12-3 or TRBV12-4 with TRBJ1-2; D ambiguous. This CDR3 is built from 12 residues. CDR3 in amino acids: CASSLATAGYTF. The CDR3 DNA reads TGTGCCAGCAGTCTAGCGACGGCTGGCTACACCTTC.

The CDR3 protein is CASKTGTQETQYF. The DNA of the CDR3 is TGTGCCAGCAAGACCGGCACGCAAGAGACCCAGTACTTC. The chain combines TRBV28 with TRBJ2-5; D remains ambiguous. Germline CDR1 and CDR2: MDHEN and SYDVKM. V lost 7 bases, J lost 2 bases, and 11 bases lay in between. The length of the CDR3 is 13 residues.

V is TRBV24-1 and J is TRBJ2-3, with unresolved D. The CDR3 contains 12 residues. The V end lost 5 bases, the J end lost 6 bases, and 8 bases lay between the germline ends. Germline-derived CDR1 and CDR2 are KGHDR and SFDVKD. The CDR3 reads CATSALSDTQYF. The CDR3 DNA sequence: TGTGCCACCAGTGCCCTTTCCGATACGCAGTATTTT.